The clone carrying this TCR beta chain was seen ten or more times. The CDR3 contains 12 residues. Per germline, CDR1 MNHNY and CDR2 SVGAGI (reference sequence). V dropped 5 bases and J dropped 7 bases, with 12 bases sitting between them. The sample belongs to a study of early T cells in non-severe SARS-CoV-2 infection. In the library, individual cDNA molecules carried attached unique molecular identifiers. TCRdb recomputed calls from the 5' RACE reads with MiXCR, one row per CDR3 protein. The table shows about 70,000 distinct CDR3 sequences, with 13% to 15% occurring only once. This TCR was sampled from an adult who was a healthcare worker with PCR-confirmed SARS-CoV-2 infection or an uninfected control (not recorded which). The sequencing here drew on whole blood, taken at baseline. The chain combines TRBV6-6 with TRBJ2-7, with D perhaps TRBD1 (5 bases). The CDR3: CASSPGSLEQYF. In DNA form, the CDR3 reads TGTGCCAGCAGTCCAGGGTCCTTAGAGCAGTACTTC.